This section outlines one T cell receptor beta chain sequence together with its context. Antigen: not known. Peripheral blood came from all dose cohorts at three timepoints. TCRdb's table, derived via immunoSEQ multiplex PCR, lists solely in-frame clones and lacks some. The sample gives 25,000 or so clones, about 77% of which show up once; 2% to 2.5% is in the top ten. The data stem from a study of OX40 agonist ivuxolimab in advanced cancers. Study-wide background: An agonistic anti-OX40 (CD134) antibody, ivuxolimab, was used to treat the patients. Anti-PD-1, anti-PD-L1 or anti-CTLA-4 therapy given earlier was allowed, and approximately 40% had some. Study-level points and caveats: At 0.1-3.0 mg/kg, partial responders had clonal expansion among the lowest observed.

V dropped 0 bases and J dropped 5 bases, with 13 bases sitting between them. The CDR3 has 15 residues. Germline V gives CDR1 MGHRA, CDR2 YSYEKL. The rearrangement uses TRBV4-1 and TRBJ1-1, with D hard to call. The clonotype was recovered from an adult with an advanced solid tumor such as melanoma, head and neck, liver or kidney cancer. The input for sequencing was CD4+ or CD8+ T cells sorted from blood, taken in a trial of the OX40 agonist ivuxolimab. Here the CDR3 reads CASSQESPRGTEAFF. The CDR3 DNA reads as TGCGCCAGCAGCCAAGAATCGCCCCGGGGTACTGAAGCTTTCTTT.